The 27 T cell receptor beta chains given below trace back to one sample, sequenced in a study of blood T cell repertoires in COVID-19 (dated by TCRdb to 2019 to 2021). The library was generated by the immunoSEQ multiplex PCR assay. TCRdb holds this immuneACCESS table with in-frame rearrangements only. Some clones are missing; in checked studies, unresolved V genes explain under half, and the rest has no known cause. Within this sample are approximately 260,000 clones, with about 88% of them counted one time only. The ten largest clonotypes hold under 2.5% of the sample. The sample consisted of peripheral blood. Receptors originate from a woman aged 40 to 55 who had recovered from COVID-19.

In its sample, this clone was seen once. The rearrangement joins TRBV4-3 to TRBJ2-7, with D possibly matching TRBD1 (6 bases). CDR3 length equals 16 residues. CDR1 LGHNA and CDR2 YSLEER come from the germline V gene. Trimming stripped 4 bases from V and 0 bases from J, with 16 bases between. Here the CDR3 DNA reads TGCGCCAGCAGCCCGACCCCCATAGGGGGCTCCTACGAGCAGTACTTC. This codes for CASSPTPIGGSYEQYF.

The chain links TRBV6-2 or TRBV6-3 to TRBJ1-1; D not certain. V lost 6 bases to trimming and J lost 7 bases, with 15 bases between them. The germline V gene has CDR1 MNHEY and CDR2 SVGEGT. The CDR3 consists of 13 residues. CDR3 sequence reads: CASSRLDSGEAFF. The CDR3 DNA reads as TGTGCCAGCAGCCGCCTTGACTCGGGTGAAGCTTTCTTT.

The CDR3 DNA reads as TGTGCCAGCAGTAGGACTAGCGGGTCGTACGAGCAGTACTTC. This encodes CASSRTSGSYEQYF. The V call is TRBV27, the J call TRBJ2-7, with 11 nucleotides matching TRBD2. Germline CDR1 and CDR2: MNHEY and SMNVEV (reference sequence). This CDR3 region has 14 residues. Losses at the gene ends were 5 bases for V and 4 bases for J; bases not matched to a gene: 4.

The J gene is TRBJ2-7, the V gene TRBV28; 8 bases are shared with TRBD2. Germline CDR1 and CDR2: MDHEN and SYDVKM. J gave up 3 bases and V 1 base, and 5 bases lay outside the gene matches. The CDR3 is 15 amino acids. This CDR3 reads CASSLSGGRGYEQYF. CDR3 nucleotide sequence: TGTGCCAGCAGTTTATCGGGGGGGAGGGGCTACGAGCAGTACTTC.

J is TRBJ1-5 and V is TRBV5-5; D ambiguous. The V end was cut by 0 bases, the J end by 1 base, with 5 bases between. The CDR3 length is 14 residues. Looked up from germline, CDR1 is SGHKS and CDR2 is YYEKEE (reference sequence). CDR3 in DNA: TGTGCCAGCAGCTTGGCCATCAGCAATCAGCCCCAGCATTTT. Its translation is CASSLAISNQPQHF.

In DNA, the CDR3 is TGTGCCAGCAGCTCCGACAGGGGTAGCTCCTACGAGCAGTACTTC. Its protein product is CASSSDRGSSYEQYF. V usage is TRBV7-2 and J usage is TRBJ2-7; 8 bases are a match to TRBD1. CDR3 length: 15 amino acids. Germline trimming cut 4 bases from V and 0 bases from J; bases unmatched to any gene: 5. Germline V lookup: CDR1 SGHTA, CDR2 FQGNSA.

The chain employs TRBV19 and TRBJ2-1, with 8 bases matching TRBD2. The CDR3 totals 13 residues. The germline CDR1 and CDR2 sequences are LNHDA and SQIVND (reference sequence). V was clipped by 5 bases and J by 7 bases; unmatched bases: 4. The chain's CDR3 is CASSGIAGNEQFF. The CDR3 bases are TGTGCCAGTAGTGGAATAGCGGGAAATGAGCAGTTCTTC.

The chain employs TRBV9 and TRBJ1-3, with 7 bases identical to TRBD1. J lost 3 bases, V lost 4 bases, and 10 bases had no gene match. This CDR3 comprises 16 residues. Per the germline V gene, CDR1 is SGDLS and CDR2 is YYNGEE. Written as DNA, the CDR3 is TGTGCCAGCAGCCCGAGGGGGCAGGGCCTTGGAAACACCATATATTTT. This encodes CASSPRGQGLGNTIYF.

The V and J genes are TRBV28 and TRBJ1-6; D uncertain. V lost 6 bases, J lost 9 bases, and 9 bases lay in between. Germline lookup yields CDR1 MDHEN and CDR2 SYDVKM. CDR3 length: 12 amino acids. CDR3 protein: CASSPTGSPLHF. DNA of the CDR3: TGTGCCAGCAGCCCTACCGGTTCACCCCTCCACTTT.

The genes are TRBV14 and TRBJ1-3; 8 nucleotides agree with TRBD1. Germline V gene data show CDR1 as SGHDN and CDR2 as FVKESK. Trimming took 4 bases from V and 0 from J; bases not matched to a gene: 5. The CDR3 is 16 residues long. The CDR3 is CASSRRGPGSGNTIYF. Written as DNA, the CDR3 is TGTGCCAGCAGCCGCAGGGGGCCTGGCTCTGGAAACACCATATATTTT.

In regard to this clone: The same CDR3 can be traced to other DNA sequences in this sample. CDR3 in amino acids: CASSSRETQYF. As DNA, the CDR3 is TGTGCCAGCAGTTCTCGAGAGACCCAGTACTTC. V usage is TRBV12-3 or TRBV12-4 and J usage is TRBJ2-5; D not resolved. The CDR3 extends over 11 amino acids. V was trimmed by 4 bases and J by 4 bases, leaving 4 bases between them.

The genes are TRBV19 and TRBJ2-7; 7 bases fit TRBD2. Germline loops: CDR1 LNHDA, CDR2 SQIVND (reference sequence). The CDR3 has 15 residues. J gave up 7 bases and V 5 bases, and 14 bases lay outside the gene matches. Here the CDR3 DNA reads TGTGCCAGTAGTTCCGGGGGGAAGTCTACTAGGGAGCAGTACTTC. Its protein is CASSSGGKSTREQYF.

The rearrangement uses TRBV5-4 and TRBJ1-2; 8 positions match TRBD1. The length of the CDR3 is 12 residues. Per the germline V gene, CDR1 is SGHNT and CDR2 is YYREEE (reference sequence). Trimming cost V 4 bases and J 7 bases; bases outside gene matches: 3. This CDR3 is CASSKDRVGYTF. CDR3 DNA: TGTGCCAGCAGCAAGGACAGGGTTGGCTACACCTTC.

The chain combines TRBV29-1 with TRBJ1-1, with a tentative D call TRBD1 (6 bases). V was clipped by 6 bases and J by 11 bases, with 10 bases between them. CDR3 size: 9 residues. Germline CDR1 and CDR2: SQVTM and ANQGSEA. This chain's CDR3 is CSVDSGAFF. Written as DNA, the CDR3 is TGCAGCGTGGACAGTGGGGCTTTCTTT.

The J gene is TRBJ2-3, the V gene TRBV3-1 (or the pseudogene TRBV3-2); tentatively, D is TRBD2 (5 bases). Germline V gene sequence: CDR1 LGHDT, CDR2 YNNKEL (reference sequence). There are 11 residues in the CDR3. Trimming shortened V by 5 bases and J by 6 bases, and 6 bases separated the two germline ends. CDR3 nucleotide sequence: TGTGCCAGCAGCTCGGGGGATACGCAGTATTTT. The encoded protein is CASSSGDTQYF.

The DNA of the CDR3 is TGTGCCAGCAGCTTTGGACAGGGGGCTTTCTCTAATGAAAAACTGTTTTTT. It is translated as CASSFGQGAFSNEKLFF. The chain joins TRBV5-5 to TRBJ1-4; TRBD1 agrees at 11 bases. Germline V gives CDR1 SGHKS, CDR2 YYEKEE (reference sequence). CDR3 length equals 17 residues. V lost 2 bases, J lost 3 bases, and 6 bases stayed unmatched.

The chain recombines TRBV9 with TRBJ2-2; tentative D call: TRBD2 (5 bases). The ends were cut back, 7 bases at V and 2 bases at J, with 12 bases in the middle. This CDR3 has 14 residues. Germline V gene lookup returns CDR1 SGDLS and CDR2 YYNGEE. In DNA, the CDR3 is TGTGCCAGCCGAAGGGAGTTAAACACCGGGGAGCTGTTTTTT. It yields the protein CASRRELNTGELFF.

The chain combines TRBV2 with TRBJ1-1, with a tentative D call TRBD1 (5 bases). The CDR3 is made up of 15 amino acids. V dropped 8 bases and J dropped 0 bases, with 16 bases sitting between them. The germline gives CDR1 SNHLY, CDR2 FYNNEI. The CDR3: CASLRDSAVNTEAFF. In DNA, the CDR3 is TGTGCCAGCCTACGAGACAGCGCCGTGAACACTGAAGCTTTCTTT.

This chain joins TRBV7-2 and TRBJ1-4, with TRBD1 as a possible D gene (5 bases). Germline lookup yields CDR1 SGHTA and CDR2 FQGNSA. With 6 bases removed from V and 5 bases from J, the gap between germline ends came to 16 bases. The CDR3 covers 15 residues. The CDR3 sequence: CASRDPGLGNEKLFF. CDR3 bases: TGTGCCAGCAGGGATCCGGGACTGGGAAATGAAAAACTGTTTTTT.

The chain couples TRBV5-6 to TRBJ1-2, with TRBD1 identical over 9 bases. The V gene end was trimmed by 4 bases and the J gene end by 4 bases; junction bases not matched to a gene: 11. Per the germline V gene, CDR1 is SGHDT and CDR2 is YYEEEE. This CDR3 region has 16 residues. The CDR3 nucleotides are TGTGCCAGCAGCGATGGTACAGGGGGCGGGGGCTATGGCTACACCTTC. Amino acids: CASSDGTGGGGYGYTF.

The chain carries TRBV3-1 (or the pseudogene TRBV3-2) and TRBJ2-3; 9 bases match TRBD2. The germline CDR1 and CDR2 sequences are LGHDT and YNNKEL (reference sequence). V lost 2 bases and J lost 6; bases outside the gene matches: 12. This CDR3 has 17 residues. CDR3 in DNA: TGTGCCAGCAGCCAAAATGGCGGACTAGCGTCGATGGATACGCAGTATTTT. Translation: CASSQNGGLASMDTQYF.

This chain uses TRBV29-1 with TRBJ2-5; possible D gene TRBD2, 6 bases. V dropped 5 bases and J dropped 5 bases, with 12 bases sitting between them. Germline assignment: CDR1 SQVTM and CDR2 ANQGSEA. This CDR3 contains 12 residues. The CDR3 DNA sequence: TGCAGCGTTTCCCGTGGGGGGGAGACCCAGTACTTC. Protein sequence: CSVSRGGETQYF.

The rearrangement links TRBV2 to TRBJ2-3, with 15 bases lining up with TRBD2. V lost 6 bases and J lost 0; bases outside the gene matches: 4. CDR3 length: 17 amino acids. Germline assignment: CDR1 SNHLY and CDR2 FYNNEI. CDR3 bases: TGTGCCAGCAGGGGACTAGCGGGAGGAACTAGCACAGATACGCAGTATTTT. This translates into CASRGLAGGTSTDTQYF.

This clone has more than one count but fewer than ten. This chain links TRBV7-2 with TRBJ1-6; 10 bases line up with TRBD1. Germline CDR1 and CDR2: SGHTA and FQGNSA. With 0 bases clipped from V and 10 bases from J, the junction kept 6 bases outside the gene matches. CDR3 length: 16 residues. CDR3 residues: CASSLAATTGGSPLHF. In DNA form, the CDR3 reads TGTGCCAGCAGCTTAGCCGCCACGACAGGGGGCTCACCCCTCCACTTT.

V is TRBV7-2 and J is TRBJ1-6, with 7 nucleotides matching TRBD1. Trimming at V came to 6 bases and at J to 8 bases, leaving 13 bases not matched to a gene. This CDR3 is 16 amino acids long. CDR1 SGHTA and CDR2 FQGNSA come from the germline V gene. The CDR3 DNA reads TGTGCCAGCAGTAGACAGGGCAGTAAAGTTCATTCACCCCTCCACTTT. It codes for CASSRQGSKVHSPLHF. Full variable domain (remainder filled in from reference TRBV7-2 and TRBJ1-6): GAGVSQSPSNKVTEKGKDVELRCDPISGHTALYWYRQSLGQGLEFLIYFQGNSAPDKSGLPSDRFSAERTGGSVSTLTIQRTQQEDSAVYLCASSRQGSKVHSPLHFGNGTRLTVT.

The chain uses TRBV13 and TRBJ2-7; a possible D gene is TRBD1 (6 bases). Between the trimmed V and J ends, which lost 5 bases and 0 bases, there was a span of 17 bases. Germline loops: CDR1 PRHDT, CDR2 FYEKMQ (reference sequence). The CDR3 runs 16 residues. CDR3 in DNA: TGTGCCAGCAGCCTTCAGTTCGTAGGGGGCTCCTACGAGCAGTACTTC. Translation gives CASSLQFVGGSYEQYF.

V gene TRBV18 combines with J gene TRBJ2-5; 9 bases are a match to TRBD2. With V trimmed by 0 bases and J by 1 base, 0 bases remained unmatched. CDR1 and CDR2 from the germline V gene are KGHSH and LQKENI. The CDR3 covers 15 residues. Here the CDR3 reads CASSPPAGGQETQYF. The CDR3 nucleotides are TGTGCCAGCTCACCACCAGCGGGAGGCCAAGAGACCCAGTACTTC.